Following are 9 T cell receptor beta chains from one sample sequenced in a study of neoadjuvant anti-PD-1 for oral cavity cancer (dated by TCRdb to the early 2020s). Libraries were built with the immunoSEQ multiplex PCR assay. Sourced from immuneACCESS, this table was stored by TCRdb with only in-frame sequences that have V and J called. A share of the clones is absent; for the studies checked, an unresolved V gene accounts for under half, and the remainder has no known explanation. This sample is represented by fewer than 90,000 clones; more than 75% of them were singletons. About 3.4% of the sample is taken by the ten largest. The time point label on this specimen signifies: after neoadjuvant nivolumab, at surgical resection. The specimen comprised PBMCs, sampled after nivolumab (anti-PD-1) treatment. The receptors shown here come from a person aged 35 to 85 with oral cavity squamous cell carcinoma.

The V gene is TRBV15, the J gene TRBJ2-3, with D tentatively TRBD1 or TRBD2 (5 bases each). V lost 3 bases to trimming and J lost 0 bases, with 7 bases between them. The CDR3 spans 14 residues. Germline V lookup: CDR1 LNHNV, CDR2 YYDKDF (reference sequence). The CDR3 sequence is CATSRGVSTDTQYF. The DNA of the CDR3 is TGTGCCACCAGCAGGGGGGTTAGCACAGATACGCAGTATTTT.

The chain has TRBV19 and TRBJ2-2; D is undetermined. V was clipped by 3 bases and J by 6 bases, with 11 bases between them. CDR1 and CDR2 (germline): LNHDA, SQIVND (reference sequence). CDR3 size: 14 residues. The CDR3 region is CASSMVGYSGELFF. The CDR3 region has the DNA TGTGCCAGTAGTATGGTCGGGTACTCCGGGGAGCTGTTTTTT.

The chain is built from TRBV5-1 and TRBJ1-1, with a weak D call TRBD1 (6 bases). The CDR3 has 14 amino acids. Germline assignment: CDR1 SGHRS and CDR2 YFSETQ. V was trimmed by 4 bases and J by 3 bases, leaving 13 bases between them. CDR3 protein: CASSAGQLHTEAFF. DNA for the CDR3: TGCGCCAGCAGCGCCGGACAGCTGCACACTGAAGCTTTCTTT.

The chain recombines TRBV19 with TRBJ2-3; D might be TRBD2 (5 bases). CDR3 length equals 14 residues. Germline V CDR1 and CDR2: LNHDA, SQIVND (reference sequence). With 2 bases removed from V and 2 bases from J, the gap between germline ends came to 8 bases. CDR3 loop: CASSIIDYTDTQYF. The CDR3 bases are TGTGCCAGTAGTATAATTGACTACACAGATACGCAGTATTTT.

V usage is TRBV4-2 and J usage is TRBJ2-1; D is ambiguous. Germline assignment: CDR1 LGHNA and CDR2 YNFKEQ. CDR3 size: 14 residues. Trimming stripped 0 bases from V and 7 bases from J, with 10 bases between. The CDR3 is CASSQDNSGNEQFF. The DNA for the CDR3 is TGTGCCAGCAGCCAAGATAACAGTGGGAATGAGCAGTTCTTC.

This rearrangement joins TRBV30 to TRBJ2-7, with D tentatively TRBD1 (6 bases). The V and J ends lost 1 base and 6 bases respectively, with 13 bases between them. The germline gives CDR1 GTSNPN, CDR2 SVGIG (reference sequence). There are 13 residues in the CDR3. This CDR3 is CAWSDKAGVEQYF. CDR3 nucleotides: TGTGCCTGGAGTGACAAAGCAGGGGTCGAGCAGTACTTC.

The V and J genes are TRBV7-3 and TRBJ2-1; D possibly corresponds to TRBD1 (6 bases). The germline gives CDR1 SGHTA, CDR2 FQGTGA. Trimming removed 3 bases from V and 0 bases from J, with 15 bases in between. The length of the CDR3 is 17 residues. The CDR3 spells CASSFQGPLTSYNEQFF. CDR3 DNA: TGTGCCAGCAGCTTCCAGGGGCCTCTTACCTCCTACAATGAGCAGTTCTTC.

The chain combines TRBV19 with TRBJ1-1, with D unclear. V lost 6 bases, J lost 3 bases, and 11 bases lay in between. This CDR3 is built from 13 residues. The germline V gene has CDR1 LNHDA and CDR2 SQIVND (reference sequence). The CDR3 region has the DNA TGTGCCAGTAGCCAGGATAGGGACACTGAAGCTTTCTTT. Residues: CASSQDRDTEAFF. The complete variable domain, with remaining parts taken from reference TRBV19 and TRBJ1-1, reads DGGITQSPKYLFRKEGQNVTLSCEQNLNHDAMYWYRQDPGQGLRLIYYSQIVNDFQKGDIAEGYSVSREKKESFPLTVTSAQKNPTAFYLCASSQDRDTEAFFGQGTRLTVV.

CDR3 nucleotide sequence: TGTGCCAGCAGCCGTGGGAGCGGTAAAAATTACAATGAGCAGTTCTTC. Translating it yields CASSRGSGKNYNEQFF. V gene TRBV9 combines with J gene TRBJ2-1, with D maybe TRBD2 (5 bases). The CDR3 length is 16 residues. Germline CDR1 SGDLS, CDR2 YYNGEE. V gave up 4 bases and J gave up 4 bases, with 18 bases separating them.